Below are 21 T cell receptor beta chains sequenced from a single sample in a study of technical replicates of blood from a handful of donors. Method: immunoSEQ multiplex PCR; TCRdb's copy keeps in-frame clones and lacks some. Of around 76,000 clones detected, 95% to 98% appear once; the ten largest clones hold around 0.2%. Sequences were obtained from T cells isolated from PBMCs. These TCRs come from a human donor in good health.

This chain uses TRBV6-1 with TRBJ2-7, with D perhaps TRBD1 (5 bases). V was trimmed by 1 base and J by 2 bases, leaving 12 bases between them. This CDR3 region has 15 residues. Per the germline V gene, CDR1 is MNHNS and CDR2 is SASEGT. CDR3: CASSEGGSPTYEQYF. The CDR3 nucleotides read TGTGCCAGCAGTGAAGGGGGCAGCCCCACCTACGAGCAGTACTTC.

The CDR3 loop is CSDGDSTDTQYF. CDR3 nucleotide sequence: TGCAGCGATGGGGACTCCACAGATACGCAGTATTTT. This sequence joins TRBV29-1 and TRBJ2-3; D is perhaps TRBD2 (6 bases). This CDR3 contains 12 residues. V dropped 7 bases and J dropped 2 bases, with 10 bases sitting between them. Germline values: CDR1 SQVTM, CDR2 ANQGSEA.

The chain has TRBV19 and TRBJ2-2; 7 nucleotides match TRBD1. Germline CDR1 and CDR2: LNHDA and SQIVND (reference sequence). The CDR3 contains 15 residues. V lost 0 bases and J lost 5; bases outside the gene matches: 3. This CDR3 is CASSIEAGGTGELFF. The CDR3 region has the DNA TGTGCCAGTAGTATAGAGGCAGGGGGAACCGGGGAGCTGTTTTTT.

The chain has TRBV11-3 and TRBJ2-5; maybe TRBD1 (5 bases). Per germline, CDR1 SGHNT and CDR2 YENEEA. The CDR3 is 15 amino acids. V lost 5 bases and J lost 2, with 15 bases in between. DNA for the CDR3: TGTGCCAGCAGCCTAGGGGTAGCTGGTCAAGAGACCCAGTACTTC. Its protein product is CASSLGVAGQETQYF.

This chain uses TRBV27 with TRBJ1-1; 8 bases are a match to TRBD1. Germline CDR1 and CDR2: MNHEY and SMNVEV (reference sequence). V gave up 6 bases and J gave up 1 base; unmatched junction bases: 10. CDR3 size: 16 residues. CDR3 sequence reads: CASRPVPGQANTEAFF. The DNA of the CDR3 is TGTGCCAGCAGACCAGTACCGGGACAGGCGAACACTGAAGCTTTCTTT.

V is TRBV27 and J is TRBJ1-1, with 7 bases that match TRBD1. The CDR3 extends over 12 amino acids. The ends lost 6 bases at V and 3 bases at J; junction bases unmatched: 1. Germline CDR1 reads MNHEY; CDR2 reads SMNVEV (reference sequence). The CDR3 region has the DNA TGTGCCAGCAGCACAGGGGACACTGAAGCTTTCTTT. Translated, it gives CASSTGDTEAFF.

The gene calls are TRBV5-1 and TRBJ2-7; possibly TRBD1 for D (6 bases). The CDR3 sequence is 16 residues long. V lost 4 bases, J lost 2 bases, and 19 bases lay in between. Germline V gene lookup returns CDR1 SGHRS and CDR2 YFSETQ. The CDR3 DNA reads as TGCGCCAGCAGCCCTCGGGTGGGACATGGGCCCTACGAGCAGTACTTC. Translating gives CASSPRVGHGPYEQYF.

This chain links TRBV4-2 with TRBJ2-1; D is unclear. Deletions cut 4 bases from V and 1 base from J, with 17 bases between. The CDR3 loop spans 17 amino acids. Germline loops: CDR1 LGHNA, CDR2 YNFKEQ. The CDR3 DNA reads TGTGCCAGCAGCCCCTCTCATGGTGAGGATTCCTACAATGAGCAGTTCTTC. It codes for CASSPSHGEDSYNEQFF.

This sequence joins TRBV30 and TRBJ1-2; 9 nucleotides agree with TRBD1. V shed 8 bases, J shed 6 bases, and the junction held 10 bases outside the gene matches. The CDR3 is 13 residues long. Germline values: CDR1 GTSNPN, CDR2 SVGIG (reference sequence). The CDR3 DNA is TGTGCCAGGATGACAGGACAGGGGAATGGCTACACCTTC. This codes for CARMTGQGNGYTF. The full variable domain, in which reference TRBV30 and TRBJ1-2 provide the parts outside the CDR3, is SQTIHQWPATLVQPVGSPLSLECTVEGTSNPNLYWYRQAAGRGLQLLFYSVGIGQISSEVPQNLSASRPQDRQFILSSKKLLLSDSGFYLCARMTGQGNGYTFGSGTRLTVV.

The V call is TRBV5-1, the J call TRBJ2-3, with D possibly matching TRBD2 (5 bases). The CDR3 loop spans 12 amino acids. V was trimmed by 4 bases and J by 8 bases, leaving 11 bases between them. Germline V gene lookup returns CDR1 SGHRS and CDR2 YFSETQ. In DNA, the CDR3 is TGCGCCAGCAGCCCCGGGGAGAGTACGCAGTATTTT. It specifies CASSPGESTQYF.

The V gene is TRBV29-1, the J gene TRBJ2-2, with TRBD2 identical over 8 bases. This CDR3 region has 13 residues. V shed 5 bases and J 3 bases; nucleotides not matched to a gene: 2. The germline CDR1 and CDR2 sequences are SQVTM and ANQGSEA. CDR3 amino acids: CSVSGSYTGELFF. The CDR3 coding sequence is TGCAGCGTTAGCGGGAGTTACACCGGGGAGCTGTTTTTT.

The chain links TRBV9 to TRBJ2-7; possible D gene TRBD2, 7 bases. The CDR3 covers 15 residues. Trimming shortened V by 3 bases and J by 2 bases, and 15 bases separated the two germline ends. Per the germline V gene, CDR1 is SGDLS and CDR2 is YYNGEE. CDR3: CASSGGPGGAYEQYF. CDR3 in DNA: TGTGCCAGCAGCGGAGGCCCGGGGGGCGCCTACGAGCAGTACTTC.

The V gene is TRBV28, the J gene TRBJ2-7, with D tentatively TRBD1 (5 bases). Germline-derived CDR1 and CDR2 are MDHEN and SYDVKM. The CDR3 spans 13 residues. The V gene lost 8 bases and the J gene lost 3 bases, with 14 bases spanning the gap. The CDR3 DNA sequence: TGTGCCAGCTCTCCTCAGGGATTCTACGAGCAGTACTTC. Translated, it gives CASSPQGFYEQYF.

The chain uses TRBV6-1 and TRBJ2-7; D is possibly TRBD2 (5 bases). The V end lost 2 bases, the J end lost 2 bases, and 13 bases lay between the germline ends. The CDR3 is 15 amino acids. The V gene's germline CDR1 is MNHNS and CDR2 SASEGT. CDR3: CASSESRVQTYEQYF. CDR3 DNA: TGTGCCAGCAGTGAATCGAGGGTTCAAACCTACGAGCAGTACTTC.

The chain joins TRBV21-1 to TRBJ2-1; the table's D gene call, TRBD2, was not cross checked with the DNA. TRBV21-1 is assigned pseudogene status. CDR3 size: 17 residues. In DNA, the CDR3 is TGTGCCAGCAGCAAAGGAGAGCGGGAGGGCCCCCCCAATGAGCAGTTCTTC. Protein product: CASSKGEREGPPNEQFF.

The genes are TRBV11-1 and TRBJ2-7, with 8 bases that match TRBD1. V shed 4 bases, J shed 8 bases, and the junction held 16 bases outside the gene matches. CDR3 length: 16 residues. The V gene's germline CDR1 is SGHAT and CDR2 FQDESV (reference sequence). The CDR3 bases are TGTGCCAGCAGCTCTGACGGACAGGGTTATTTTACGCAGCAGTACTTC. It codes for CASSSDGQGYFTQQYF. The full variable domain, completed using reference TRBV11-1 and TRBJ2-7, is EAEVAQSPRYKITEKSQAVAFWCDPISGHATLYWYRQILGQGPELLVQFQDESVVDDSQLPKDRFSAERLKGVDSTLKIQPAELGDSAMYLCASSSDGQGYFTQQYFGPGTRLTVT.

The chain links TRBV7-8 to TRBJ1-2; D is possibly TRBD1 (6 bases). The CDR3 consists of 15 residues. Trimming took off 3 bases at V and 8 bases at J, with 19 bases between the two ends. Germline CDR1 SGHVS, CDR2 FQNEAQ. The CDR3 loop is CASSFQTGGALGYTF. The CDR3 DNA follows: TGTGCCAGCAGCTTCCAGACGGGGGGGGCGCTCGGCTACACCTTC.

This chain joins TRBV27 and TRBJ2-7; TRBD1 matches at 8 bases. The junction had 4 bases not matched to a gene; V was cut back by 3 bases and J by 3 bases. Germline V lookup: CDR1 MNHEY, CDR2 SMNVEV (reference sequence). The CDR3 has 14 amino acids. The CDR3, as DNA: TGTGCCAGCAGTTTGACAGGGGCCTTCTACGAGCAGTACTTC. As protein: CASSLTGAFYEQYF.

The rearrangement joins TRBV21-1 to TRBJ2-2; the table's D gene call, TRBD2, was not cross checked with the DNA. TRBV21-1 is termed a pseudogene. There are 16 residues in the CDR3. CDR3 protein: CASSKDGGLGTGELFF. The DNA for the CDR3 is TGTGCCAGCAGCAAGGACGGGGGGCTAGGGACCGGGGAGCTGTTTTTT.

The chain couples TRBV7-9 to TRBJ1-1; no definite D call. V gave up 4 bases and J gave up 3 bases, with 18 bases separating them. Germline assignment: CDR1 SEHNR and CDR2 FQNEAQ (reference sequence). The length of the CDR3 is 16 residues. The chain's CDR3 is CASSSQRSGPDTEAFF. In nucleotides, the CDR3 is TGTGCCAGCAGCTCACAGAGGAGCGGGCCAGACACTGAAGCTTTCTTT.

This clone has only one observation. This chain joins TRBV19 and TRBJ1-5; TRBD1 might be the D (6 bases). In germline, CDR1 is LNHDA, CDR2 SQIVND (reference sequence). The CDR3 totals 14 residues. The V end lost 8 bases, the J end lost 6 bases, and 17 bases lay between the germline ends. CDR3 DNA sequence: TGTGCCAGTCGGAGACAGGTAGATAGTCAGCCCCAGCATTTT. This sequence encodes CASRRQVDSQPQHF.